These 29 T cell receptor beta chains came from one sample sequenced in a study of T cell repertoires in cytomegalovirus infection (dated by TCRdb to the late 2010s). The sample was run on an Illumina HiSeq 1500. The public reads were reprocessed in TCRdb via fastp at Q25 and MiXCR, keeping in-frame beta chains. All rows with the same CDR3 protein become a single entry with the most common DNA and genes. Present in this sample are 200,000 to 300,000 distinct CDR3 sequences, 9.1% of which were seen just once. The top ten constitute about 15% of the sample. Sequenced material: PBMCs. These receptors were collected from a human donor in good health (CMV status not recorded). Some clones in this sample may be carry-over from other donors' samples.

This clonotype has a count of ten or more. CDR3 sequence (DNA): TGTGCCAGCAGCGACAGGGGTTTTGGAACTAATGAAAAACTGTTTTTT. Encoded protein: CASSDRGFGTNEKLFF. The rearrangement uses TRBV5-6 and TRBJ1-4; TRBD1 agrees at 8 bases. Germline-derived CDR1 and CDR2 are SGHDT and YYEEEE. The length of the CDR3 is 16 residues. The junction had 6 bases not matched to a gene; V was cut back by 4 bases and J by 1 base.

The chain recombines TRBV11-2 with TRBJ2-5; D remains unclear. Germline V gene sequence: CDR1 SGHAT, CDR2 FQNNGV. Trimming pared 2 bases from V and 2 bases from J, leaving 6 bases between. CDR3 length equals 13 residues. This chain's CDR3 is CASSLLAQETQYF. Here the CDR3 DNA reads TGTGCCAGCAGCTTATTGGCGCAAGAGACCCAGTACTTC.

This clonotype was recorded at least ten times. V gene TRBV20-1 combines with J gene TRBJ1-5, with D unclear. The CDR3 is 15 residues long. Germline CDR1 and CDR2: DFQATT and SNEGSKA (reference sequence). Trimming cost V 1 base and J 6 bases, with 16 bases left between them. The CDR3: CSARGVAPGRQPQHF. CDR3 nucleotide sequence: TGCAGTGCTAGAGGGGTGGCCCCTGGACGTCAGCCCCAGCATTTT.

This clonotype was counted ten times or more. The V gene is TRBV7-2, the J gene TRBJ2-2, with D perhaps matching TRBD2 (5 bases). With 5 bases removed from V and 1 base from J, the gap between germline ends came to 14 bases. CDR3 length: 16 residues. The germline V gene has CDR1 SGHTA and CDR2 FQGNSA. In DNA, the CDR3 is TGTGCCAGCAGCCCCATTGGACTTATGAACACCGGGGAGCTGTTTTTT. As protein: CASSPIGLMNTGELFF.

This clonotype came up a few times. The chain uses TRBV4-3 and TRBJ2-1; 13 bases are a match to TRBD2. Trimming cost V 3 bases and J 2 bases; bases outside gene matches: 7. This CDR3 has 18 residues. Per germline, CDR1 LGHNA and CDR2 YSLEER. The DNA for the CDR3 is TGCGCCAGCAGCCAGGCCTGGACTAGCGGGAGCCCCTACAATGAGCAGTTCTTC. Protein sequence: CASSQAWTSGSPYNEQFF.

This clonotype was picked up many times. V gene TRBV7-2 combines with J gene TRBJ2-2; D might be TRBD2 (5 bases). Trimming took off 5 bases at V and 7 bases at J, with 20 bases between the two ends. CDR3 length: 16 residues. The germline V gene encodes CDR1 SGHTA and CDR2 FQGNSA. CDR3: CASSVTRVSEGGELFF. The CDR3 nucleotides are TGTGCCAGCAGCGTTACTAGAGTCAGTGAAGGCGGGGAGCTGTTTTTT. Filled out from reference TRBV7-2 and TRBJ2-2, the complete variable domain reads GAGVSQSPSNKVTEKGKDVELRCDPISGHTALYWYRQSLGQGLEFLIYFQGNSAPDKSGLPSDRFSAERTGGSVSTLTIQRTQQEDSAVYLCASSVTRVSEGGELFFGEGSRLTVL.

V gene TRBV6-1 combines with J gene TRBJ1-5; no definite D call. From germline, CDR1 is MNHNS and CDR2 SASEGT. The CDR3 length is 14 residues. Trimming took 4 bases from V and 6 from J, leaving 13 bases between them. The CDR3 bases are TGTGCCAGCAGTGGAACGGGGTCGGCTCAGCCCCAGCATTTT. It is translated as CASSGTGSAQPQHF.

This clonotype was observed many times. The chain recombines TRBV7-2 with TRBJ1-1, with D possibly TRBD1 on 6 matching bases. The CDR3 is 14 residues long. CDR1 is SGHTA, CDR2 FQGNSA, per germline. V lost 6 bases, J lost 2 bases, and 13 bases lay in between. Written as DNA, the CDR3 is TGTGCCAGCAGGCTAACGGGGGCAAACACTGAAGCTTTCTTT. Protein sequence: CASRLTGANTEAFF.

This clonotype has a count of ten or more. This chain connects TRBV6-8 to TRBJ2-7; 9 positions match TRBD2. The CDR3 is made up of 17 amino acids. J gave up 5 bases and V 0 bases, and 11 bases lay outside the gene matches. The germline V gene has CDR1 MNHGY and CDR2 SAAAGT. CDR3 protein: CASSYSLAIAGAHEQYF. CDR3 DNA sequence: TGTGCCAGCAGTTACTCCTTAGCTATAGCGGGAGCTCACGAGCAGTACTTC.

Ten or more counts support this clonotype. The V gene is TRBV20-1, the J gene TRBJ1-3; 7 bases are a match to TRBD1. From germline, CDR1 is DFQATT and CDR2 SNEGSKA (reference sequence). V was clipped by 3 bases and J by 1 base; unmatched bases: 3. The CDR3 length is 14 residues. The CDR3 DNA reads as TGCAGTGCTAGTCCGACAGGGTCTGGAAACACCATATATTTT. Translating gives CSASPTGSGNTIYF.

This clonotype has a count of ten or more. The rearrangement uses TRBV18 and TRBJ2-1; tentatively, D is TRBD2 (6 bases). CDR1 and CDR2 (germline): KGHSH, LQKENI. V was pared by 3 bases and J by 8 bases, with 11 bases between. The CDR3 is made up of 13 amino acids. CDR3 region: CASSPGGTDEQFF. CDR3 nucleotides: TGTGCCAGCTCACCCGGCGGGACGGATGAGCAGTTCTTC.

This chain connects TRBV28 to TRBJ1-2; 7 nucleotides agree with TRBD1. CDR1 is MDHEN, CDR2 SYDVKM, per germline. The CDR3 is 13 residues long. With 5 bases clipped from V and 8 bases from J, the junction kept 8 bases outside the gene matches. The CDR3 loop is CASSPGGVSGYTF. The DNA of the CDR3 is TGTGCCAGCAGTCCAGGGGGGGTTTCGGGCTACACCTTC.

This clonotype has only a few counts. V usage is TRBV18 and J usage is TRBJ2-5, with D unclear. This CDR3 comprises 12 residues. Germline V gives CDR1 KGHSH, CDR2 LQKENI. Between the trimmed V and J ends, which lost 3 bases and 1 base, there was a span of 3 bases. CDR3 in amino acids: CASSPSQETQYF. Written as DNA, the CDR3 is TGTGCCAGCTCACCCTCCCAAGAGACCCAGTACTTC.

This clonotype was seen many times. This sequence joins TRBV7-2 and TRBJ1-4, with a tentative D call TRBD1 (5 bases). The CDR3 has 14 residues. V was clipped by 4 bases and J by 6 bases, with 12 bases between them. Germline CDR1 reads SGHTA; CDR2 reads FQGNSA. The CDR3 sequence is CASSSRRGDEKLFF. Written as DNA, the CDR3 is TGTGCCAGCAGCTCCCGCCGGGGGGATGAAAAACTGTTTTTT.

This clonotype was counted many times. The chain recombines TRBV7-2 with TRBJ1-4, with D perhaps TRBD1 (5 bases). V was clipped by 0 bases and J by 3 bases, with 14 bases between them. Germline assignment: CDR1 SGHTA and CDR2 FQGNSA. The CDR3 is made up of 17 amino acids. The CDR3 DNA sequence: TGTGCCAGCAGCTTAGCGGGGGTTGGGGGATCTAATGAAAAACTGTTTTTT. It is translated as CASSLAGVGGSNEKLFF.

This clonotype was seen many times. CDR3 residues: CASSLSGPGGEQFF. The CDR3 bases are TGTGCCAGCAGCTTGTCAGGGCCGGGGGGGGAGCAGTTCTTC. This rearrangement joins TRBV7-2 to TRBJ2-1; 8 bases map to TRBD2. V lost 3 bases, J lost 10 bases, and 8 bases stayed unmatched. Germline CDR1 SGHTA, CDR2 FQGNSA. The CDR3 totals 14 residues.

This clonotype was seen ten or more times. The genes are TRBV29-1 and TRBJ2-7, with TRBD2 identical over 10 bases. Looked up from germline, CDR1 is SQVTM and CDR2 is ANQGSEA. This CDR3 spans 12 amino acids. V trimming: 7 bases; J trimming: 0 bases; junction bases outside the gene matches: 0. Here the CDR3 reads CSASGSSYEQYF. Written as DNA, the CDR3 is TGCAGCGCTAGCGGGAGCTCCTACGAGCAGTACTTC.

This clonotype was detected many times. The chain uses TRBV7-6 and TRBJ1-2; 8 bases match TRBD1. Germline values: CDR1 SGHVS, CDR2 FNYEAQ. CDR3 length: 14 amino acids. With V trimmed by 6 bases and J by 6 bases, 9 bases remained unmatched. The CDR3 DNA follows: TGTGCCAGCAGTTTGGGTACAGGGGGTGATGGCTACACCTTC. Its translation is CASSLGTGGDGYTF. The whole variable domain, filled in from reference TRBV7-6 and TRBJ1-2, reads GAGVSQSPRYKVTKRGQDVALRCDPISGHVSLYWYRQALGQGPEFLTYFNYEAQQDKSGLPNDRFSAERPEGSISTLTIQRTEQRDSAMYRCASSLGTGGDGYTFGSGTRLTVV.

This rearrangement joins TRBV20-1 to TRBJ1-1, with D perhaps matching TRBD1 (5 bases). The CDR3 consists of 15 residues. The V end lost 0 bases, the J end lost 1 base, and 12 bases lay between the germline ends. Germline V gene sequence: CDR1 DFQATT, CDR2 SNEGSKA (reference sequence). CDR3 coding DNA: TGCAGTGCTAGAGATCCCTCGGGGGGGAACACTGAAGCTTTCTTT. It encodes CSARDPSGGNTEAFF.

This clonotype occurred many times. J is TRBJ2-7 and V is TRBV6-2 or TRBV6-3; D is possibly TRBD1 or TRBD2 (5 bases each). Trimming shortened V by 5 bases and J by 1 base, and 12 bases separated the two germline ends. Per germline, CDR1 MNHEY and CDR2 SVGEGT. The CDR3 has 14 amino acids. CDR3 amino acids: CASSLRDGSYEQYF. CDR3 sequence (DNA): TGTGCCAGCAGTCTCCGGGACGGATCCTACGAGCAGTACTTC.

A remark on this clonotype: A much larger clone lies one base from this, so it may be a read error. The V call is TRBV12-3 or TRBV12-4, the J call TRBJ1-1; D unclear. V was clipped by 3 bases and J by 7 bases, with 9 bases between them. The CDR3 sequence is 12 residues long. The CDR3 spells CASSLRDNEAFF. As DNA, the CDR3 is TGTGCCAGCAGTTTGCGGGATAATGAAGCTTTCTTT.

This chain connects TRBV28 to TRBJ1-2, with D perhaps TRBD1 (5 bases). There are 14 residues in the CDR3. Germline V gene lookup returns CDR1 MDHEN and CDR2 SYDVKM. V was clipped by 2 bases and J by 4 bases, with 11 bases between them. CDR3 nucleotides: TGTGCCAGCAGTTTAGGGGGGGAGTCCTATGGCTACACCTTC. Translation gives CASSLGGESYGYTF.

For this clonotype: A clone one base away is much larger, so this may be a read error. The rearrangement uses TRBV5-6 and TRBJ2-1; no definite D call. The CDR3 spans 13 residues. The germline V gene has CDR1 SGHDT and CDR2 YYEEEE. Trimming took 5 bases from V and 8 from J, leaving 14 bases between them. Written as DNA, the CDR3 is TGTGCCAGCAGGTCGGAGAAGTTGTATGAGCAGTTCTTC. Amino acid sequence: CASRSEKLYEQFF.

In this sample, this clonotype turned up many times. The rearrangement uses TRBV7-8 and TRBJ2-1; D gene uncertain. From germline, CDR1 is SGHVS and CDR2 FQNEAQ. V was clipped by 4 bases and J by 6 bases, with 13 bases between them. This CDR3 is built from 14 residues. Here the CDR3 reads CASSWVRMGNEQFF. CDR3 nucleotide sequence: TGTGCCAGCAGCTGGGTCAGGATGGGCAATGAGCAGTTCTTC.

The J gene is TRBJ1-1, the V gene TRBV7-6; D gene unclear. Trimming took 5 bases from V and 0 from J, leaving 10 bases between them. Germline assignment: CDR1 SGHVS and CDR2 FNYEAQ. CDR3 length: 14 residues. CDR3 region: CASSEEVLNTEAFF. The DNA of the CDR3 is TGTGCCAGCAGCGAGGAGGTTCTGAACACTGAAGCTTTCTTT. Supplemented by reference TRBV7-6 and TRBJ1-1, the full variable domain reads GAGVSQSPRYKVTKRGQDVALRCDPISGHVSLYWYRQALGQGPEFLTYFNYEAQQDKSGLPNDRFSAERPEGSISTLTIQRTEQRDSAMYRCASSEEVLNTEAFFGQGTRLTVV.

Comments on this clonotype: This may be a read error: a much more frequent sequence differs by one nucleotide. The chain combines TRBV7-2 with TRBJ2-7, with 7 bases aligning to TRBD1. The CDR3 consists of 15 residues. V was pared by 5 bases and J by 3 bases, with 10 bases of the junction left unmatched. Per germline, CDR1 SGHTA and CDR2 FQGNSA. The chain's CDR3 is CASSTGARGNYEQYF. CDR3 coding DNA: TGTGCCAGCAGCACAGGGGCAAGGGGAAACTACGAGCAGTACTTC.

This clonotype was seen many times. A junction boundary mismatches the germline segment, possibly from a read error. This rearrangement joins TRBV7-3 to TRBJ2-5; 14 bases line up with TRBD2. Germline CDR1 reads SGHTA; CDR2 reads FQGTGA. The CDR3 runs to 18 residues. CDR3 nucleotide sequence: TGTGCCAGCAGCCCCGGGACTAGCGGGGGTATCCCCCAAGAGACCAAGTACTTC. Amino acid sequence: CASSPGTSGGIPQETKYF.

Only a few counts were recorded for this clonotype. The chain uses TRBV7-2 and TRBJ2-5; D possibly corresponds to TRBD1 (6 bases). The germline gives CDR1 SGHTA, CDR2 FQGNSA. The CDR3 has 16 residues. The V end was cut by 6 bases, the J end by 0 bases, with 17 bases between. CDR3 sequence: CASRLSGTSYQETQYF. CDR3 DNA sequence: TGTGCCAGCAGGTTGTCGGGGACATCGTACCAAGAGACCCAGTACTTC.

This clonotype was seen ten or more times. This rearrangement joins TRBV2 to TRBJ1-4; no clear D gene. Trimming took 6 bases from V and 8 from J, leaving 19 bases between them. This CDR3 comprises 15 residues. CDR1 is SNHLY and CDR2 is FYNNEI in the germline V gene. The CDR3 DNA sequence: TGTGCCAGCAGGGACTGGACCCCCGAGAAGGAAAAACTGTTTTTT. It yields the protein CASRDWTPEKEKLFF. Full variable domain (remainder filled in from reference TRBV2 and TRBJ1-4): EPEVTQTPSHQVTQMGQEVILRCVPISNHLYFYWYRQILGQKVEFLVSFYNNEISEKSEIFDDQFSVERPDGSNFTLKIRSTKLEDSAMYFCASRDWTPEKEKLFFGSGTQLSVL.